The 11 T cell receptor beta chains listed next were all sequenced from one sample in a study of siplizumab effects on memory and regulatory T cells. Some clones are missing from TCRdb's copy, which holds only in-frame ones; the method was immunoSEQ multiplex PCR. The sample lists approximately 16,000 clones; roughly 40% were seen once. Antigens of these TCRs are unknown. Coculture of mixed lymphocyte reaction cells was performed at 37°C for under seven days. Sequenced input: CFSE-low (dividing) CD4+ T cells sorted from an allogeneic mixed lymphocyte reaction. The source of these receptors is a human donor in good health; the cells came from an allogeneic mixed lymphocyte reaction. Some clones in this sample may be carry-over from other donors' samples.

This clone has only a few counts. This sample also contains other DNA sequences that code for the same CDR3. The CDR3 region is CASSPPPYQETQYF. The CDR3 DNA reads TGTGCCAGCAGTCCCCCCCCGTACCAAGAGACCCAGTACTTC. The chain uses TRBV28 and TRBJ2-5; D unresolved. CDR1 is MDHEN, CDR2 SYDVKM, per germline. The CDR3 runs 14 residues. Trimming took off 5 bases at V and 0 bases at J, with 10 bases between the two ends. Supplemented by reference TRBV28 and TRBJ2-5, the full variable domain reads DVKVTQSSRYLVKRTGEKVFLECVQDMDHENMFWYRQDPGLGLRLIYFSYDVKMKEKGDIPEGYSVSREKKERFSLILESASTNQTSMYLCASSPPPYQETQYFGPGTRLLVL.

The chain links TRBV18 to TRBJ2-1; 10 bases fit TRBD2. Germline assignment: CDR1 KGHSH and CDR2 LQKENI. The V segment lost 4 bases and the J segment 4 bases; nucleotides outside the gene matches: 4. The CDR3 length is 15 residues. The CDR3 region is CASSQGTSEYNEQFF. The CDR3 DNA is TGTGCCAGCTCACAAGGGACTAGCGAATACAATGAGCAGTTCTTC.

The chain is built from TRBV4-1 and TRBJ2-1; 8 positions agree with TRBD2. J gave up 10 bases and V 4 bases, and 12 bases lay outside the gene matches. CDR1 and CDR2 (germline): MGHRA, YSYEKL. CDR3 length: 15 residues. DNA for the CDR3: TGCGCCAGCAGCCGGGGGGACCCGCCGGGAGGGGAGCAGTTCTTC. Its translation is CASSRGDPPGGEQFF.

The chain is built from TRBV5-1 and TRBJ2-7; D is unclear. From germline, CDR1 is SGHRS and CDR2 YFSETQ. The CDR3 has 12 amino acids. Trimming left V 0 bases short and J 4 bases short, with 5 bases between. CDR3 nucleotide sequence: TGCGCCAGCAGCTTGGAACCGTACGAGCAGTACTTC. Protein: CASSLEPYEQYF.

This clone showed up just a few times. The gene calls are TRBV2 and TRBJ2-2, with 7 bases identical to TRBD2. V shed 7 bases and J 5 bases; nucleotides not matched to a gene: 19. The germline V gene encodes CDR1 SNHLY and CDR2 FYNNEI. CDR3 length: 18 amino acids. CDR3 protein: CASNLLMGREMRTGELFF. CDR3 nucleotide sequence: TGTGCCAGCAACCTTTTGATGGGGCGGGAGATGCGGACCGGGGAGCTGTTTTTT.

The gene calls are TRBV6-5 and TRBJ2-5, with 13 bases aligning to TRBD2. V lost 4 bases, J lost 14 bases, and 13 bases stayed unmatched. Germline CDR1 reads MNHEY; CDR2 reads SVGAGI. The CDR3 runs to 15 residues. CDR3 bases: TGTGCCAGCAGTTCTACCGGGACTAGCGGGACTGGTGAATACTTC. It codes for CASSSTGTSGTGEYF.

The chain joins TRBV28 to TRBJ2-7, with D perhaps matching TRBD1 or TRBD2 (5 bases each). The V gene's germline CDR1 is MDHEN and CDR2 SYDVKM. Deletions cut 6 bases from V and 1 base from J, with 19 bases between. This CDR3 is built from 16 residues. The CDR3 bases are TGTGCCAGCAGGCCTACCTCCGGGACGGTATCCTACGAGCAGTACTTC. It codes for CASRPTSGTVSYEQYF.

For this clone: A read error may produce the germline difference seen at one junction end. The CDR3 reads CASSGTSTPSGGLFF. CDR3 coding DNA: TGTGCCAGCAGTGGGACTTCGACTCCCTCGGGGGGGCTGTTTTTT. The chain recombines TRBV6-1 with TRBJ2-2, with 7 bases fitting TRBD2. Germline lookup yields CDR1 MNHNS and CDR2 SASEGT. This CDR3 comprises 15 residues.

The sample holds a few counts of this clone. The CDR3 nucleotides are TGTGCCAGCAGCTGGGGTCGCGGATACGAGCAGTACTTC. Protein sequence: CASSWGRGYEQYF. The J gene is TRBJ2-7, the V gene TRBV7-2; no reliable D call. From germline, CDR1 is SGHTA and CDR2 FQGNSA. Between the trimmed V and J ends, which lost 4 bases and 4 bases, there was a span of 11 bases. CDR3 size: 13 residues.

The chain carries TRBV5-4 and TRBJ2-6, with TRBD2 matching over 13 bases. This CDR3 spans 18 amino acids. CDR1 and CDR2 (germline): SGHNT, YYREEE (reference sequence). The V gene end was trimmed by 4 bases and the J gene end by 2 bases; junction bases not matched to a gene: 6. This CDR3 is CASSRGGTSGTGANVLTF. Written as DNA, the CDR3 is TGTGCCAGCAGCCGAGGGGGGACTAGCGGGACTGGGGCCAACGTCCTGACTTTC.

This clone came up many times. This chain uses TRBV12-5 with TRBJ2-7; 7 bases agree with TRBD1. Unmatched junction bases numbered 8, after V lost 1 base and J lost 5 bases. The germline V gene has CDR1 LGHNT and CDR2 FRNRAP. CDR3 length: 15 amino acids. Written as DNA, the CDR3 is TGTGCTAGTGGTTTGGAGGGACAGCGAGGCGACGAGCAGTACTTC. As protein: CASGLEGQRGDEQYF.